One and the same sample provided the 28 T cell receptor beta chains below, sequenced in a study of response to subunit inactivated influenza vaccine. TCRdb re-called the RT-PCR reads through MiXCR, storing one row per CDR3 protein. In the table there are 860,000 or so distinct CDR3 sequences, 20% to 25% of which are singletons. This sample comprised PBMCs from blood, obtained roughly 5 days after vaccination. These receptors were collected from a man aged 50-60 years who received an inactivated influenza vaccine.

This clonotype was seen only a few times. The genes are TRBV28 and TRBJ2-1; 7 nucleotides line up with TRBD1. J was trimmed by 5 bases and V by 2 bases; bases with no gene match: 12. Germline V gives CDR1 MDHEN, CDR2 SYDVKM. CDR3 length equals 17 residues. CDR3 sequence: CASSLQTGTEFNNEQFF. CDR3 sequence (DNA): TGTGCCAGCAGTTTACAAACCGGGACAGAGTTTAACAATGAGCAGTTCTTC.

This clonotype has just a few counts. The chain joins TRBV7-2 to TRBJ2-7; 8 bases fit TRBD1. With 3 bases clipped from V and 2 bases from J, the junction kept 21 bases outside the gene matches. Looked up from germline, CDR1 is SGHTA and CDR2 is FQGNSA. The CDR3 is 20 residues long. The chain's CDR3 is CASSFARYGQGSRGTYEQYF. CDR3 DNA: TGTGCCAGCAGCTTCGCACGCTACGGACAGGGTTCAAGGGGTACCTACGAGCAGTACTTC.

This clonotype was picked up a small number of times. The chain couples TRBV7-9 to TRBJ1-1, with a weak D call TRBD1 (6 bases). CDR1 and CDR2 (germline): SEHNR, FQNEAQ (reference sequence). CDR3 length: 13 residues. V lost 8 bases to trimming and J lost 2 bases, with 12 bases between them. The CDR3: CASLLRGNTEAFF. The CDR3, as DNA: TGTGCCAGCCTCCTCAGGGGTAACACTGAAGCTTTCTTT.

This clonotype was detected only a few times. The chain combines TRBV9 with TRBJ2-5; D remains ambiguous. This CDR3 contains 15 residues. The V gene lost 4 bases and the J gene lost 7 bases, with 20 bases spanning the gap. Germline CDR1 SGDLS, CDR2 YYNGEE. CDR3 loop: CASSPDADPVWTQYF. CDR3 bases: TGTGCCAGCAGCCCAGACGCGGATCCCGTATGGACCCAGTACTTC.

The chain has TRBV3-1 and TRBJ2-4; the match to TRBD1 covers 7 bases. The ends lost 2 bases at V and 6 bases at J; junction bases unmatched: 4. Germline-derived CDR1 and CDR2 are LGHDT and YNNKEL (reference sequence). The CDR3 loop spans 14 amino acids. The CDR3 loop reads CASSQTRQGNIQYF. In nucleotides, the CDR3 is TGTGCCAGCAGCCAAACCCGACAGGGAAACATTCAGTACTTC.

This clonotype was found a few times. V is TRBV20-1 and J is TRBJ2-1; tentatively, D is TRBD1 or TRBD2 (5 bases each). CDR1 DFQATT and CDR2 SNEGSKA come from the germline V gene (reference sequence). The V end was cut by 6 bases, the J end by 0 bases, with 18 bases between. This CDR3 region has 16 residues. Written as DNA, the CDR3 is TGCAGTGCCCCGCACCAGGGAGTAAGCTCCTACAATGAGCAGTTCTTC. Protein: CSAPHQGVSSYNEQFF.

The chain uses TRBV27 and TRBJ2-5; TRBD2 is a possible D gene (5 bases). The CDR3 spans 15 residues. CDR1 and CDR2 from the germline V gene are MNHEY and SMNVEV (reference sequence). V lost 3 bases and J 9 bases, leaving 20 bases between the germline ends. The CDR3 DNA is TGTGCCAGCAGTTTGGTCCCGAGGGTCGGAATGGCCCAGTACTTC. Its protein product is CASSLVPRVGMAQYF.

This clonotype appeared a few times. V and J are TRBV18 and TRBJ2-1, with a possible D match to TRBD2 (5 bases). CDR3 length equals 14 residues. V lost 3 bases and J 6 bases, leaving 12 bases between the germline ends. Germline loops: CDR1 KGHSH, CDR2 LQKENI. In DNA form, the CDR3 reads TGTGCCAGCTCACCTCCGGCGGGTCGCAATGAGCAGTTCTTC. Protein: CASSPPAGRNEQFF.

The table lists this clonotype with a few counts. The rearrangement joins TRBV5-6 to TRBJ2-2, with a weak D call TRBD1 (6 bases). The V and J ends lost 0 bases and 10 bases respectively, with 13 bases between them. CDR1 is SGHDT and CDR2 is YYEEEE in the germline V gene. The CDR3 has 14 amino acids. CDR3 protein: CASSLGQVPPELFF. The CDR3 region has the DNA TGTGCCAGCAGCTTGGGACAGGTTCCTCCGGAGCTGTTTTTT.

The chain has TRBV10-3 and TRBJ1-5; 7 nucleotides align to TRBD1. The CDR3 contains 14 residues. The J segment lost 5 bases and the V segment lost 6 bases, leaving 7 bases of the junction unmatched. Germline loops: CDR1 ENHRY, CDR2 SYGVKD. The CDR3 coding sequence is TGTGCCATCAGGGGGACAGAAAGGGATCAGCCCCAGCATTTT. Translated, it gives CAIRGTERDQPQHF.

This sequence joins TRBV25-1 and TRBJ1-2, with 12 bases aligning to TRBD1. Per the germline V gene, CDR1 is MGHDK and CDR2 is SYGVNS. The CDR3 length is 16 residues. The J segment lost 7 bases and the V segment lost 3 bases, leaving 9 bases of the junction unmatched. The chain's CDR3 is CASSDTGTGGAAGYTF. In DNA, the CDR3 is TGTGCCAGCAGTGATACCGGGACAGGGGGCGCGGCTGGCTACACCTTC.

The DNA for the CDR3 is TGTGCCAGCTCACCATGGCTAGCGGGAGGCCCCAACTACAATGAGCAGTTCTTC. Translated, it gives CASSPWLAGGPNYNEQFF. The rearrangement links TRBV18 to TRBJ2-1; TRBD2 agrees at 11 bases. V dropped 2 bases and J dropped 3; count of bases not matched to a gene: 9. CDR1 is KGHSH and CDR2 is LQKENI in the germline V gene. This CDR3 comprises 18 residues.

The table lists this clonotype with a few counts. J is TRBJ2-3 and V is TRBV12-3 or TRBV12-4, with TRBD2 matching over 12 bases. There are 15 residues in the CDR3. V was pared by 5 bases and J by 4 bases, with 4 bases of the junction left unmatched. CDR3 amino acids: CASSERTSGADTQYF. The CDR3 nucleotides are TGTGCCAGCAGTGAAAGGACTAGCGGGGCAGATACGCAGTATTTT.

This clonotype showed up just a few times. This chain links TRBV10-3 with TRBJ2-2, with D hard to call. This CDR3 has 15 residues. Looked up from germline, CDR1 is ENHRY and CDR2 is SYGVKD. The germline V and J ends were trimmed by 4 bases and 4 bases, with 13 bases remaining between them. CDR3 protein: CAISVGGWGTGELFF. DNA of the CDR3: TGTGCCATCAGTGTTGGCGGATGGGGCACCGGGGAGCTGTTTTTT.

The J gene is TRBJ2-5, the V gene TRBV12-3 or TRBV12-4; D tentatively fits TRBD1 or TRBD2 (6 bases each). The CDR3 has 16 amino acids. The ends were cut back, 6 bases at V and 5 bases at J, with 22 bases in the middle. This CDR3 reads CASSPPPGARGETQYF. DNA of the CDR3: TGTGCCAGCAGCCCGCCCCCAGGGGCCCGGGGGGAGACCCAGTACTTC.

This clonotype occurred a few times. The CDR3 DNA is TGCAGTGCTGGAAACAGGGACCCCTACGAGCAGTACTTC. Translated: CSAGNRDPYEQYF. V usage is TRBV20-1 and J usage is TRBJ2-7; a possible D gene is TRBD1 (6 bases). Between the trimmed V and J ends, which lost 5 bases and 2 bases, there was a span of 13 bases. The germline V gene has CDR1 DFQATT and CDR2 SNEGSKA (reference sequence). The CDR3 sequence is 13 residues long.

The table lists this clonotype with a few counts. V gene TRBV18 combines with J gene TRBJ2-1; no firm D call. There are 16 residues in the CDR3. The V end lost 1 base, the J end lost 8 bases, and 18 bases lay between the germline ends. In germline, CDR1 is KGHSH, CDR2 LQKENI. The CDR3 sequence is CASSPRSHGLWDEQFF. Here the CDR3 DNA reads TGTGCCAGCTCACCACGTAGTCACGGTCTGTGGGATGAGCAGTTCTTC.

The CDR3 DNA is TGTGCCAGCAGCTTAAGGATTTCTGGGACAGCGGAAGTAACAGATACGCAGTATTTT. Translated, it gives CASSLRISGTAEVTDTQYF. The rearrangement links TRBV11-2 to TRBJ2-3; 7 bases map to TRBD1. The CDR3 extends over 19 amino acids. In germline, CDR1 is SGHAT, CDR2 FQNNGV. The ends lost 2 bases at V and 3 bases at J; junction bases unmatched: 17.

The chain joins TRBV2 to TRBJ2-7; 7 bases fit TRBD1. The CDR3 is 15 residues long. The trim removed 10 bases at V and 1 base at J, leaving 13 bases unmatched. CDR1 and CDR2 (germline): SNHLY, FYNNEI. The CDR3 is CATGSGQSISYEQYF. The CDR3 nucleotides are TGTGCCACCGGATCGGGACAGTCAATTTCCTACGAGCAGTACTTC.

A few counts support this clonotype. The CDR3 loop reads CSAQQETQYF. The CDR3 region has the DNA TGCAGTGCTCAACAAGAGACCCAGTACTTC. The chain employs TRBV20-1 and TRBJ2-5, with no clear D. Germline V gene sequence: CDR1 DFQATT, CDR2 SNEGSKA (reference sequence). This CDR3 is built from 10 residues. Trimming removed 5 bases from V and 2 bases from J, with 3 bases in between.

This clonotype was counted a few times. CDR3 DNA: TGTGCCAGCAGCCAAGTCCCTAGCGGGGGACGAGATACGCAGTATTTT. This sequence encodes CASSQVPSGGRDTQYF. The J gene is TRBJ2-3, the V gene TRBV4-2, with 10 bases aligning to TRBD2. The V segment lost 1 base and the J segment 5 bases; nucleotides outside the gene matches: 6. Germline V gene data show CDR1 as LGHNA and CDR2 as YNFKEQ. This CDR3 contains 16 residues.

The CDR3, as DNA: TGCAGTGCTAAGACTAGCGGGAACCACAATGAGCAGTTCTTC. The encoded protein is CSAKTSGNHNEQFF. The rearrangement links TRBV20-1 to TRBJ2-1, with 11 bases lining up with TRBD2. The CDR3 runs to 14 residues. J was trimmed by 5 bases and V by 4 bases; bases with no gene match: 4. CDR1 DFQATT and CDR2 SNEGSKA come from the germline V gene (reference sequence).

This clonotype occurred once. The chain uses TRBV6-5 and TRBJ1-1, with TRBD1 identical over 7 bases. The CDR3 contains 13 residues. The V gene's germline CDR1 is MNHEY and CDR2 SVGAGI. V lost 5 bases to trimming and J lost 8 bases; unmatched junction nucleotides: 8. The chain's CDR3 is CASSNRDSVEAFF. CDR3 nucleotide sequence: TGTGCCAGCAGTAACCGGGACAGCGTAGAAGCTTTCTTT.

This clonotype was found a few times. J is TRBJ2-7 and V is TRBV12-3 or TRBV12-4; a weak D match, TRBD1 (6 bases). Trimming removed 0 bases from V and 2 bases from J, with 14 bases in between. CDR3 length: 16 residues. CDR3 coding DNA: TGTGCCAGCAGTTTAGCTAGTTCCAGGGGACCCTACGAGCAGTACTTC. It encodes CASSLASSRGPYEQYF.

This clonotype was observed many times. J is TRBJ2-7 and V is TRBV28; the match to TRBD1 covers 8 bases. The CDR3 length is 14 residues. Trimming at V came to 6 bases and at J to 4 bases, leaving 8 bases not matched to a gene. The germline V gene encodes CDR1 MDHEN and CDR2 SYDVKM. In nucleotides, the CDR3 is TGTGCCAGCAGGACAGGGGCTGTCCTATACGAGCAGTACTTC. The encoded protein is CASRTGAVLYEQYF.

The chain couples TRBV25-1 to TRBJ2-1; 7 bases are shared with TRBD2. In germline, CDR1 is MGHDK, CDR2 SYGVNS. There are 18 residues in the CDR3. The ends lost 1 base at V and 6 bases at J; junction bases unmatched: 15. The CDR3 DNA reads TGTGCCAGCAGTGAATCCTTGGGGGGGGAAACTAAGCCCAATGAGCAGTTCTTC. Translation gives CASSESLGGETKPNEQFF.

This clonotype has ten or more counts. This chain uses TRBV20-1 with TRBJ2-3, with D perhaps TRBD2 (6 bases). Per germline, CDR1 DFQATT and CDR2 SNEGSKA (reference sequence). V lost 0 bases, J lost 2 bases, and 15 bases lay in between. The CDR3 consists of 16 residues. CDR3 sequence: CSARDLLAPSTDTQYF. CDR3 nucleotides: TGCAGTGCTAGAGATCTACTAGCTCCGTCCACAGATACGCAGTATTTT.

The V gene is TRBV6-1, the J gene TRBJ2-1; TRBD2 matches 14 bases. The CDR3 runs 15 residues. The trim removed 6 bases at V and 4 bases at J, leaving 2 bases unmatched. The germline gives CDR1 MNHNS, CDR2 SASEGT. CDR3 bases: TGTGCCAGCAGGGGGACTAGCGGGAGTTACAATGAGCAGTTCTTC. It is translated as CASRGTSGSYNEQFF.